One and the same sample provided the 14 T cell receptor beta chains below, sequenced in a study of blood T cell repertoires in COVID-19. The method was immunoSEQ multiplex PCR; TCRdb's version includes in-frame clones alone and lacks a portion of them. This table has approximately 300,000 clones, around 87% appearing once. Sequenced input: peripheral blood. These receptors originate from a woman between 50 and 59 years old with active or convalescent COVID-19.

The chain recombines TRBV7-3 with TRBJ1-1; the D gene is possibly TRBD1 (5 bases). V was cut by 5 bases and J by 1 base, with 5 bases left in between. Per the germline V gene, CDR1 is SGHTA and CDR2 is FQGTGA. The CDR3 covers 12 residues. The CDR3 DNA is TGTGCCAGCAGCACAGGGAACACTGAAGCTTTCTTT. This encodes CASSTGNTEAFF.

V gene TRBV29-1 combines with J gene TRBJ2-7; D gene unclear. The CDR3 runs to 12 residues. Per germline, CDR1 SQVTM and CDR2 ANQGSEA. V lost 3 bases and J lost 0, with 6 bases in between. CDR3 DNA: TGCAGCGTTGAGGCTAGCTCCTACGAGCAGTACTTC. It yields the protein CSVEASSYEQYF.

The rearrangement links TRBV12-3 or TRBV12-4 to TRBJ2-2, with D uncertain. The CDR3 contains 12 residues. The V and J ends lost 4 bases and 2 bases respectively, with 2 bases between them. The CDR3 DNA reads TGTGCCAGCAGTTCTAACACCGGGGAGCTGTTTTTT. Encoded protein: CASSSNTGELFF.

This clone was counted once. The rearrangement joins TRBV6-5 to TRBJ1-2; possibly TRBD1 for D (6 bases). The germline V gene encodes CDR1 MNHEY and CDR2 SVGAGI. The CDR3 runs 13 residues. The germline V and J ends were trimmed by 6 bases and 8 bases, with 16 bases remaining between them. The chain's CDR3 is CASSPQGIRGYTF. As DNA, the CDR3 is TGTGCCAGCAGCCCACAGGGCATTAGGGGCTACACCTTC.

The chain employs TRBV5-1 and TRBJ1-2; the D gene is possibly TRBD1 (6 bases). Trimming removed 1 base from V and 6 bases from J, with 16 bases in between. From germline, CDR1 is SGHRS and CDR2 YFSETQ. This CDR3 is 15 amino acids long. The CDR3 reads CASSLRTVANHGYTF. The DNA of the CDR3 is TGCGCCAGCAGCTTGAGGACAGTCGCTAATCATGGCTACACCTTC.

The gene calls are TRBV5-5 and TRBJ2-5; TRBD2 matches 9 bases. Germline values: CDR1 SGHKS, CDR2 YYEKEE (reference sequence). Trimming took 4 bases from V and 5 from J; bases not matched to a gene: 24. The CDR3 is 20 residues long. CDR3 protein: CASSPRGDSGSGLLVETQYF. DNA for the CDR3: TGTGCCAGCAGCCCCCGGGGTGATAGCGGGAGCGGTTTGTTGGTCGAGACCCAGTACTTC.

CDR3 region: CASSPPIALAGGSGNEQYF. DNA for the CDR3: TGTGCCAGCAGTCCCCCAATCGCACTAGCGGGAGGAAGCGGGAACGAGCAGTACTTC. The rearrangement joins TRBV28 to TRBJ2-7; 12 bases agree with TRBD2. V shed 5 bases and J 5 bases; nucleotides not matched to a gene: 19. The CDR3 has 19 residues. Germline V CDR1 and CDR2: MDHEN, SYDVKM.

V gene TRBV15 combines with J gene TRBJ1-1, with TRBD1 as a possible D gene (5 bases). The germline CDR1 and CDR2 sequences are LNHNV and YYDKDF (reference sequence). CDR3 length: 15 amino acids. Trimming shortened V by 0 bases and J by 4 bases, and 12 bases separated the two germline ends. CDR3: CATSREVLGATEAFF. CDR3 sequence (DNA): TGTGCCACCAGCAGAGAAGTTTTAGGGGCCACTGAAGCTTTCTTT. Looking up the rest from reference TRBV15 and TRBJ1-1 gives the full variable domain: DAMVIQNPRYQVTQFGKPVTLSCSQTLNHNVMYWYQQKSSQAPKLLFHYYDKDFNNEADTPDNFQSRRPNTSFCFLDIRSPGLGDTAMYLCATSREVLGATEAFFGQGTRLTVV.

For the CDR3, the DNA is TGTGCCAGTTATACAACTAATGAAAAACTGTTTTTT. Its protein product is CASYTTNEKLFF. The chain combines TRBV28 with TRBJ1-4; D gene ambiguous. There are 12 residues in the CDR3. V was pared by 9 bases and J by 0 bases, with 5 bases between. Germline CDR1 and CDR2: MDHEN and SYDVKM.

This clone appeared once. This chain joins TRBV12-3 or TRBV12-4 and TRBJ1-2; D ambiguous. CDR3 length equals 12 residues. Trimming removed 1 base at V and 4 bases at J, with 4 bases between. The CDR3 region has the DNA TGTGCCAGCAGTTTAGGGGCCTATGGCTACACCTTC. Amino acid sequence: CASSLGAYGYTF.

This rearrangement joins TRBV7-3 to TRBJ1-4; D possibly corresponds to TRBD1 (6 bases). The V gene lost 1 base and the J gene lost 4 bases, with 10 bases spanning the gap. The CDR3 sequence is 15 residues long. Germline values: CDR1 SGHTA, CDR2 FQGTGA. CDR3 loop: CASSLNGQINEKLFF. In DNA form, the CDR3 reads TGTGCCAGCAGCTTAAACGGACAGATTAATGAAAAACTGTTTTTT. The full variable domain, in which reference TRBV7-3 and TRBJ1-4 provide the parts outside the CDR3, is GAGVSQTPSNKVTEKGKYVELRCDPISGHTALYWYRQSLGQGPEFLIYFQGTGAADDSGLPNDRFFAVRPEGSVSTLKIQRTERGDSAVYLCASSLNGQINEKLFFGSGTQLSVL.

This chain uses TRBV15 with TRBJ1-3; a weak D match, TRBD1 (6 bases). V was trimmed by 5 bases and J by 8 bases, leaving 22 bases between them. CDR3 size: 16 residues. Germline CDR1 is LNHNV and CDR2 is YYDKDF (reference sequence). CDR3 DNA sequence: TGTGCCACCAGCCGCGGCTCAGGGGCACGGCCCCACACCATATATTTT. Its translation: CATSRGSGARPHTIYF.

J is TRBJ1-2 and V is TRBV29-1; D call uncertain. The V and J ends lost 4 bases and 0 bases respectively, with 9 bases between them. This CDR3 contains 13 residues. Germline loops: CDR1 SQVTM, CDR2 ANQGSEA. The CDR3 DNA is TGCAGCGTTGTACGAGGGACTAACTATGGCTACACCTTC. Amino acids: CSVVRGTNYGYTF.

This chain connects TRBV4-2 to TRBJ1-2; D is undetermined. Germline CDR1 LGHNA, CDR2 YNFKEQ. This CDR3 region has 13 residues. V lost 3 bases to trimming and J lost 6 bases, with 11 bases between them. The CDR3 DNA follows: TGTGCCAGCAGCCATGAGGGTCTCCATGGCTACACCTTC. Its protein product is CASSHEGLHGYTF.